A single sample is the source of the 7 T cell receptor beta chains below, sequenced in a study of T cell changes during pregnancy in multiple sclerosis. Sequencing used immunoSEQ multiplex PCR; TCRdb keeps in-frame clones, though not all of them. Here the sample spans 85,000 to 100,000 clones, approximately 92% being singletons. The source material was peripheral blood, sampled after pregnancy. These receptors were collected from a female donor with multiple sclerosis, enrolled in a pregnancy study.

In DNA, the CDR3 is TGTGCCAGTAACGACAAGCCCTATGGCTACACCTTC. Protein: CASNDKPYGYTF. The V call is TRBV19, the J call TRBJ1-2; D is uncertain. The germline V and J ends were trimmed by 7 bases and 4 bases, with 10 bases remaining between them. The CDR3 totals 12 residues. CDR1 is LNHDA, CDR2 SQIVND, per germline (reference sequence).

V gene TRBV4-2 combines with J gene TRBJ2-2; D is perhaps TRBD2 (7 bases). Trimming cost V 1 base and J 3 bases, with 21 bases left between them. The CDR3 covers 19 residues. Germline CDR1 reads LGHNA; CDR2 reads YNFKEQ. The CDR3 coding sequence is TGTGCCAGCAGCCAAGGGTCGAGTTGGGGGGGGCACTACACCGGGGAGCTGTTTTTT. Amino acid sequence: CASSQGSSWGGHYTGELFF.

The J gene is TRBJ1-3, the V gene TRBV11-2; D unresolved. V was shortened by 4 bases and J by 3 bases, with 10 bases between the two germline ends. Per the germline V gene, CDR1 is SGHAT and CDR2 is FQNNGV. CDR3 size: 14 residues. The CDR3 DNA reads as TGTGCCAGCAGCTCATCCGCGGGTGGAAACACCATATATTTT. It translates to CASSSSAGGNTIYF.

The chain has TRBV18 and TRBJ2-7; D might be TRBD2 (5 bases). The germline CDR1 and CDR2 sequences are KGHSH and LQKENI. CDR3 length: 13 residues. Trimming took 0 bases from V and 7 from J, leaving 10 bases between them. The chain's CDR3 is CASSPPSSGEQYF. The CDR3 nucleotides read TGTGCCAGCTCACCACCTAGTTCGGGGGAGCAGTACTTC.

This clone has more than one count but fewer than ten. The chain is built from TRBV6-5 and TRBJ1-5; TRBD1 might be the D (5 bases). The CDR3 is 15 residues long. The V and J ends lost 0 bases and 7 bases respectively, with 13 bases between them. Germline values: CDR1 MNHEY, CDR2 SVGAGI. CDR3 nucleotides: TGTGCCAGCAGTTACTCGGGGGGACGGAGGCAGCCCCAGCATTTT. Protein sequence: CASSYSGGRRQPQHF.

This clone came up once. The V call is TRBV6-6, the J call TRBJ2-1; 7 bases agree with TRBD2. V lost 2 bases to trimming and J lost 0 bases; unmatched junction nucleotides: 1. Germline lookup yields CDR1 MNHNY and CDR2 SVGAGI (reference sequence). The CDR3 contains 15 residues. DNA of the CDR3: TGTGCCAGCAGTTACGGCGGGGGCTCCTACAATGAGCAGTTCTTC. It translates to CASSYGGGSYNEQFF.

This sequence joins TRBV5-5 and TRBJ1-1, with TRBD1 matching over 8 bases. V was pared by 2 bases and J by 11 bases, with 11 bases of the junction left unmatched. This CDR3 comprises 14 residues. Germline assignment: CDR1 SGHKS and CDR2 YYEKEE (reference sequence). In DNA form, the CDR3 reads TGTGCCAGCAGCTTAGGACAGGGTGAGATGGGCGCTTTCTTT. This translates into CASSLGQGEMGAFF.